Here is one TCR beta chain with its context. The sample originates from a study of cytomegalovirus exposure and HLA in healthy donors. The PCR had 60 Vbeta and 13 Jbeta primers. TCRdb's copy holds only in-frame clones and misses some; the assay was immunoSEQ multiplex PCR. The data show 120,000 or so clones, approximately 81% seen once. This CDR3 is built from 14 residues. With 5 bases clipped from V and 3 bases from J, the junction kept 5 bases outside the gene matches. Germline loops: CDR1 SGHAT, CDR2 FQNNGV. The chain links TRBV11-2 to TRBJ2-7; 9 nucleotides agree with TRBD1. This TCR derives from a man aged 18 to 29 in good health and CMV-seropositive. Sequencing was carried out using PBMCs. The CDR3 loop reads CASSQGQGLYEQYF. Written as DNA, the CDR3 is TGTGCCAGCAGCCAGGGACAGGGTCTCTACGAGCAGTACTTC. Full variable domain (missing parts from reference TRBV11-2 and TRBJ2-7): EAGVAQSPRYKIIEKRQSVAFWCNPISGHATLYWYQQILGQGPKLLIQFQNNGVVDDSQLPKDRFSAERLKGVDSTLKIQPAKLEDSAVYLCASSQGQGLYEQYFGPGTRLTVT.